This TCR beta chain was identified during a study of T cell repertoires in ileal Crohn's disease. Turning to the study itself: All patients had surgery for stricturing (approximately 60%) or penetrating (around 40%) disease. About half received postoperative treatment, about a dozen with thiopurines and 15 to 20 anti-TNF.

Patients were adults with ileal or ileocolonic Crohn's disease needing resection. J was trimmed by 4 bases and V by 6 bases; bases with no gene match: 6. This CDR3 has 14 residues. Germline values: CDR1 KGHSH, CDR2 LQKENI. Regarding this clone: No antigen is known for it.

Findings and limits, study-wide: High-frequency clones were more common in sorted CD8 than CD4 cells.

The table came from immunoSEQ multiplex PCR; TCRdb's copy has only in-frame clones and leaves some out. The sample contains roughly 18,000 clones, approximately 87% of which appear only once. The clonotype comes from an adult with Crohn's disease. The chain joins TRBV18 to TRBJ1-2; TRBD1 aligns across 9 bases. The sample consisted of ileal tissue. CDR3 region: CASSPGQGPYGYTF. In DNA, the CDR3 is TGTGCCAGCTCCCCGGGACAGGGACCCTATGGCTACACCTTC. The variable domain in full, completed from reference TRBV18 and TRBJ1-2, reads NAGVMQNPRHLVRRRGQEARLRCSPMKGHSHVYWYRQLPEEGLKFMVYLQKENIIDESGMPKERFSAEFPKEGPSILRIQQVVRGDSAAYFCASSPGQGPYGYTFGSGTRLTVV.